The 18 T cell receptor beta chains given below trace back to one sample, sequenced in a study of shared clonotypes between healthy human individuals. Libraries were prepared by immunoSEQ multiplex PCR; TCRdb keeps only in-frame clonotypes and omits some of them. This table has about 2.3 million clones, 85% to 95% appearing once. Sequencing was performed on naive CD4+ T cells from PBMCs. The subset: CD45RA+ positively selected. The receptors come from a man between 18 and 35 years old in good health. Some clones in this sample may be carry-over from other donors' samples.

J is TRBJ2-7 and V is TRBV15; TRBD1 aligns across 10 bases. Germline-derived CDR1 and CDR2 are LNHNV and YYDKDF (reference sequence). V was pared by 4 bases and J by 6 bases, with 6 bases of the junction left unmatched. The CDR3 is 14 amino acids. The DNA of the CDR3 is TGTGCCACCAGCATTCACGGGACAGGGGCCGAGCAGTACTTC. Protein sequence: CATSIHGTGAEQYF.

The CDR3 DNA reads TGTGCCAGCAGCTCGGCGGTGGGACAGGGGGCTGCGGGGGCCAACGTCCTGACTTTC. This sequence encodes CASSSAVGQGAAGANVLTF. The V and J genes are TRBV5-4 and TRBJ2-6; TRBD1 agrees at 12 bases. Germline CDR1 SGHNT, CDR2 YYREEE (reference sequence). The CDR3 length is 19 residues. J gave up 4 bases and V 3 bases, and 11 bases lay outside the gene matches.

This sequence joins TRBV2 and TRBJ2-3; tentatively, D is TRBD1 (6 bases). CDR3 size: 19 residues. Trimming left V 3 bases short and J 2 bases short, with 24 bases between. CDR1 SNHLY and CDR2 FYNNEI come from the germline V gene. For the CDR3, the DNA is TGTGCCAGCAGTGAGGAACAGGGATTCGCGTCCGGGGACACAGATACGCAGTATTTT. It encodes CASSEEQGFASGDTDTQYF.

The chain links TRBV19 to TRBJ1-3; unclear D gene. Germline V lookup: CDR1 LNHDA, CDR2 SQIVND (reference sequence). The CDR3 is 16 residues long. V shed 9 bases and J shed 0 bases, with 18 bases lying between them. The CDR3 protein is CASRRTYSLSGNTIYF. CDR3 sequence (DNA): TGTGCCAGCAGGAGGACTTACTCCCTCTCTGGAAACACCATATATTTT.

The chain employs TRBV6-5 and TRBJ2-3, with D possibly being TRBD1 (5 bases). The V end lost 6 bases, the J end lost 3 bases, and 16 bases lay between the germline ends. CDR3 size: 15 residues. Germline assignment: CDR1 MNHEY and CDR2 SVGAGI. The CDR3 region has the DNA TGTGCCAGCAGATCAACATGGGGCTTTACAGATACGCAGTATTTT. Its protein is CASRSTWGFTDTQYF.

The genes are TRBV2 and TRBJ2-2, with D maybe TRBD2 (6 bases). Between the trimmed V and J ends, which lost 4 bases and 2 bases, there was a span of 17 bases. CDR1 is SNHLY, CDR2 FYNNEI, per germline. This CDR3 has 17 amino acids. The CDR3 nucleotides read TGTGCCAGCAGTGGTCCCATGGGAGGTCGAAACACCGGGGAGCTGTTTTTT. Protein: CASSGPMGGRNTGELFF.

The chain recombines TRBV7-6 with TRBJ1-4; D gene ambiguous. Germline CDR1 is SGHVS and CDR2 is FNYEAQ. The CDR3 has 16 amino acids. V dropped 5 bases and J dropped 7 bases, with 20 bases sitting between them. Here the CDR3 DNA reads TGTGCCAGCAGCCCCGTCCTCGCCCTCCGGGGTGAAAAACTGTTTTTT. It encodes CASSPVLALRGEKLFF.

V gene TRBV19 combines with J gene TRBJ1-5; D is unclear. From germline, CDR1 is LNHDA and CDR2 SQIVND (reference sequence). V was clipped by 6 bases and J by 12 bases, with 15 bases between them. CDR3 length: 12 residues. The CDR3 region is CASSPALENQHF. CDR3 nucleotide sequence: TGTGCCAGTAGCCCTGCTCTGGAGAACCAGCATTTT.

The chain is built from TRBV7-9 and TRBJ2-1; 8 bases agree with TRBD2. The V gene's germline CDR1 is SEHNR and CDR2 FQNEAQ (reference sequence). The trim removed 1 base at V and 7 bases at J, leaving 6 bases unmatched. The CDR3 length is 15 residues. The CDR3 sequence: CASSLGGGPWNEQFF. DNA of the CDR3: TGTGCCAGCAGCTTAGGCGGGGGGCCGTGGAATGAGCAGTTCTTC. The whole variable domain, remainder taken from reference TRBV7-9 and TRBJ2-1, is DTGVSQNPRHKITKRGQNVTFRCDPISEHNRLYWYRQTLGQGPEFLTYFQNEAQLEKSRLLSDRFSAERPKGSFSTLEIQRTEQGDSAMYLCASSLGGGPWNEQFFGPGTRLTVL.

The chain recombines TRBV27 with TRBJ1-1; a weak D match, TRBD1 (5 bases). There are 15 residues in the CDR3. The V gene's germline CDR1 is MNHEY and CDR2 SMNVEV (reference sequence). V was trimmed by 5 bases and J by 1 base, leaving 14 bases between them. The CDR3 sequence: CASSTPPGTNTEAFF. The CDR3 nucleotides read TGTGCCAGCAGTACCCCCCCCGGGACGAACACTGAAGCTTTCTTT.

The genes are TRBV2 and TRBJ2-7; 9 bases are a match to TRBD1. The trim removed 4 bases at V and 9 bases at J, leaving 4 bases unmatched. This CDR3 has 12 amino acids. CDR1 SNHLY and CDR2 FYNNEI come from the germline V gene. The CDR3 region has the DNA TGTGCCAGCAGTGGGACAGGGGCGGGGCAGTACTTC. The encoded protein is CASSGTGAGQYF.

This clone has a single count. The chain uses TRBV2 and TRBJ2-7; 7 bases align to TRBD2. Losses at the gene ends were 8 bases for V and 5 bases for J; bases not matched to a gene: 12. From germline, CDR1 is SNHLY and CDR2 FYNNEI. The CDR3 runs 14 residues. The CDR3 DNA reads as TGTGCCAGCGACCGGGTGGCGGGGGTGGACGAGCAGTACTTC. Translating it yields CASDRVAGVDEQYF.

The chain joins TRBV5-4 to TRBJ2-5; D gene uncertain. The J call may be mistaken, given a closer DNA end match to TRBJ2-7. The germline V gene encodes CDR1 SGHNT and CDR2 YYREEE (reference sequence). The CDR3 has 16 amino acids. CDR3 region: CASSLGGGSLSYEQYF. The CDR3 nucleotides read TGTGCCAGCAGCTTGGGCGGCGGAAGCCTCTCCTACGAGCAGTACTTC.

This clone was seen a single time. This chain uses TRBV5-1 with TRBJ2-1; no firm D call. The CDR3 runs to 13 residues. The germline CDR1 and CDR2 sequences are SGHRS and YFSETQ. The V end was cut by 4 bases, the J end by 5 bases, with 10 bases between. In DNA, the CDR3 is TGCGCCAGCAGCCCCGCCAGAAACAATGAGCAGTTCTTC. Amino acid sequence: CASSPARNNEQFF.

The chain joins TRBV7-9 to TRBJ1-2, with D perhaps matching TRBD1 (5 bases). This CDR3 has 15 amino acids. Per germline, CDR1 SEHNR and CDR2 FQNEAQ (reference sequence). The V end was cut by 3 bases, the J end by 4 bases, with 15 bases between. The CDR3 sequence is CASSFAGGGSYGYTF. The CDR3 bases are TGTGCCAGCAGCTTCGCGGGGGGTGGTAGCTATGGCTACACCTTC.

CDR3 coding DNA: TGTGCTAGTGCTCCCCGTTTAGGGGCCTACAATGAGCAGTTCTTC. This encodes CASAPRLGAYNEQFF. The gene calls are TRBV12-5 and TRBJ2-1, with D perhaps TRBD1 (5 bases). The germline gives CDR1 LGHNT, CDR2 FRNRAP. V was clipped by 7 bases and J by 2 bases, with 15 bases between them. The CDR3 has 15 amino acids.

This sequence joins TRBV4-3 and TRBJ2-5; 12 nucleotides agree with TRBD2. Germline lookup yields CDR1 LGHNA and CDR2 YSLEER. The CDR3 consists of 17 residues. The V and J ends lost 2 bases and 1 base, in that order; junction bases with no gene match: 5. CDR3 nucleotide sequence: TGCGCCAGCAGCCAACGACTAGCGGGAGAACTCCAAGAGACCCAGTACTTC. It translates to CASSQRLAGELQETQYF.

The J gene is TRBJ1-3, the V gene TRBV9; no firm D call. There are 17 residues in the CDR3. V lost 3 bases, J lost 3 bases, and 19 bases lay in between. Germline loops: CDR1 SGDLS, CDR2 YYNGEE. In nucleotides, the CDR3 is TGTGCCAGCAGCGCGAGTAGCTGGGTAGCCCTTGGAAACACCATATATTTT. Translation gives CASSASSWVALGNTIYF.